These 25 T cell receptor beta chains were all obtained from the same sample, sequenced in a study of T-cell memory formation after mild COVID-19 listed by TCRdb under 2021. Preparation of the library involved 5' RACE. Data came from an Illumina NovaSeq 6000. TCRdb reprocessing: public reads trimmed at Q25 with fastp, clones called with MiXCR, in-frame beta chains kept. Merged by CDR3 protein, the rows form single entries marked with the most common genes and DNA. The table for this sample lists about 57,000 distinct CDR3 sequences; 12% of them were counted only once. Under 30% of the sample rests with the top ten. Sequencing input: PBMCs or a T cell subset sorted from them (not recorded which). The source is a man aged 18 to 29 who had mild COVID-19 (a few samples of this study predate the infection). The sample titles of this study are shuffled in the database, so cell type and time point are left out; the donor was told from shared clones.

The table lists this clonotype with many counts. The chain combines TRBV20-1 with TRBJ2-1; no reliable D call. Per germline, CDR1 DFQATT and CDR2 SNEGSKA (reference sequence). V lost 3 bases and J lost 2, with 17 bases in between. The CDR3 is 16 residues long. Here the CDR3 reads CSASRRSALTYNEQFF. The CDR3 DNA reads as TGCAGTGCTAGCCGGCGTTCTGCCTTAACCTACAATGAGCAGTTCTTC.

The genes are TRBV7-3 and TRBJ2-3, with 9 bases matching TRBD1. There are 14 residues in the CDR3. The V gene end was trimmed by 3 bases and the J gene end by 3 bases; junction bases not matched to a gene: 1. Looked up from germline, CDR1 is SGHTA and CDR2 is FQGTGA. The CDR3 here is CASSFGTGTDTQYF. The CDR3, as DNA: TGTGCCAGCAGCTTTGGGACAGGGACAGATACGCAGTATTTT.

The gene calls are TRBV12-3 or TRBV12-4 and TRBJ2-1; 9 bases line up with TRBD1. J lost 7 bases, V lost 4 bases, and 5 bases had no gene match. This CDR3 region has 14 residues. CDR3 residues: CASSYRGQGNEQFF. CDR3 DNA: TGTGCCAGCAGTTACAGGGGGCAGGGGAATGAGCAGTTCTTC.

This clonotype was recorded a few times. The chain combines TRBV7-2 with TRBJ2-3; 12 nucleotides line up with TRBD2. This CDR3 is 19 amino acids long. From germline, CDR1 is SGHTA and CDR2 FQGNSA. The V and J ends lost 1 base and 4 bases, in that order; junction bases with no gene match: 12. CDR3 region: CASSLGLAGGHPLADTQYF. The CDR3 nucleotides read TGTGCCAGCAGCTTAGGCCTAGCGGGGGGGCATCCCCTCGCAGATACGCAGTATTTT.

The chain recombines TRBV5-1 with TRBJ1-2; 7 nucleotides align to TRBD1. CDR3 length: 13 residues. CDR1 is SGHRS and CDR2 is YFSETQ in the germline V gene. J lost 10 bases, V lost 4 bases, and 10 bases had no gene match. The CDR3 protein is CASSLTPGQDYTF. In DNA form, the CDR3 reads TGCGCCAGCAGCCTAACTCCCGGACAGGACTACACCTTC.

This clonotype has more than one count but fewer than ten. The chain is built from TRBV5-6 and TRBJ2-7, with D uncertain. Germline V gene lookup returns CDR1 SGHDT and CDR2 YYEEEE. This CDR3 has 12 amino acids. V dropped 1 base and J dropped 4 bases, with 6 bases sitting between them. CDR3: CASSLMGYEQYF. CDR3 nucleotides: TGTGCCAGCAGCTTGATGGGGTACGAGCAGTACTTC. Full variable domain (remainder filled in from reference TRBV5-6 and TRBJ2-7): DAGVTQSPTHLIKTRGQQVTLRCSPKSGHDTVSWYQQALGQGPQFIFQYYEEEERQRGNFPDRFSGHQFPNYSSELNVNALLLGDSALYLCASSLMGYEQYFGPGTRLTVT.

The chain joins TRBV7-9 to TRBJ1-1, with D hard to call. V gave up 1 base and J gave up 5 bases, with 11 bases separating them. This CDR3 comprises 14 residues. Germline values: CDR1 SEHNR, CDR2 FQNEAQ (reference sequence). CDR3 loop: CASSLDVGPTEAFF. CDR3 DNA sequence: TGTGCCAGCAGCTTAGATGTGGGTCCGACTGAAGCTTTCTTT.

This rearrangement joins TRBV5-6 to TRBJ2-7; D is possibly TRBD1 (5 bases). The CDR3 has 13 amino acids. The V end was cut by 4 bases, the J end by 0 bases, with 8 bases between. CDR1 is SGHDT, CDR2 YYEEEE, per germline. The CDR3 DNA is TGTGCCAGCAGCGGGGCCGCCTCCTACGAGCAGTACTTC. Translation gives CASSGAASYEQYF.

Only a few counts were recorded for this clonotype. V usage is TRBV10-3 and J usage is TRBJ1-3, with TRBD1 matching over 7 bases. With V trimmed by 9 bases and J by 0 bases, 8 bases remained unmatched. The CDR3 contains 15 residues. Germline V gene sequence: CDR1 ENHRY, CDR2 SYGVKD. Here the CDR3 reads CAIRQGLGSGNTIYF. The CDR3 DNA follows: TGTGCCATAAGACAGGGTCTCGGCTCTGGAAACACCATATATTTT.

This clonotype was seen repeatedly, ten times or more. The V and J genes are TRBV3-1 and TRBJ2-7, with 7 nucleotides matching TRBD2. The trim removed 0 bases at V and 2 bases at J, leaving 4 bases unmatched. Germline loops: CDR1 LGHDT, CDR2 YNNKEL (reference sequence). The CDR3 extends over 15 amino acids. CDR3 DNA sequence: TGTGCCAGCAGCCAAGATGGCCGGGGGGCCTACGAGCAGTACTTC. This sequence encodes CASSQDGRGAYEQYF.

This rearrangement joins TRBV5-1 to TRBJ1-1; D is unclear. The CDR3 has 15 amino acids. Per germline, CDR1 SGHRS and CDR2 YFSETQ. Trimming took off 3 bases at V and 0 bases at J, with 12 bases between the two ends. The CDR3 bases are TGCGCCAGCAGCTATCCGGGTCGCATGAACACTGAAGCTTTCTTT. Encoded protein: CASSYPGRMNTEAFF. The full variable domain, its missing parts supplied by reference TRBV5-1 and TRBJ1-1, is KAGVTQTPRYLIKTRGQQVTLSCSPISGHRSVSWYQQTPGQGLQFLFEYFSETQRNKGNFPGRFSGRQFSNSRSEMNVSTLELGDSALYLCASSYPGRMNTEAFFGQGTRLTVV.

The chain uses TRBV7-2 and TRBJ1-2; TRBD1 matches 10 bases. V lost 5 bases, J lost 8 bases, and 8 bases stayed unmatched. Germline CDR1 reads SGHTA; CDR2 reads FQGNSA. The CDR3 is 14 amino acids. CDR3 loop: CASSPDRGREGYTF. The CDR3 DNA reads as TGTGCCAGCAGCCCTGACAGGGGGCGCGAGGGCTACACCTTC.

The J gene is TRBJ1-1, the V gene TRBV29-1; D is unresolved. The CDR3 has 13 amino acids. Germline CDR1 and CDR2: SQVTM and ANQGSEA. This CDR3 is CTPGPGVGTEAFF. CDR3 DNA: TGCACACCCGGGCCGGGCGTAGGGACTGAAGCTTTCTTT.

This clonotype came up a few times. The rearrangement uses TRBV6-5 and TRBJ1-2; 7 bases align to TRBD1. The trim removed 0 bases at V and 0 bases at J, leaving 7 bases unmatched. The CDR3 totals 17 residues. Germline CDR1 is MNHEY and CDR2 is SVGAGI. The CDR3 is CASSYSGRGGTNYGYTF. In DNA form, the CDR3 reads TGTGCCAGCAGTTACTCCGGCAGGGGGGGAACTAACTATGGCTACACCTTC.

This clonotype was counted at least ten times. CDR3 bases: TGTGCCAGCAGCCCCCAAGCGGGACCCGGGGAGCTGTTTTTT. It encodes CASSPQAGPGELFF. V is TRBV7-3 and J is TRBJ2-2, with 7 bases identical to TRBD2. The CDR3 loop spans 14 amino acids. Trimming removed 5 bases from V and 6 bases from J; junction bases left unmatched: 6. Per germline, CDR1 SGHTA and CDR2 FQGTGA.

This clonotype was recorded a few times. This chain joins TRBV6-2 or TRBV6-3 and TRBJ2-6; TRBD2 matches 9 bases. This CDR3 has 19 amino acids. Germline CDR1 MNHEY, CDR2 SVGEGT. Trimming cost V 2 bases and J 0 bases; bases outside gene matches: 8. CDR3 sequence: CASSYKSGGPDSGANVLTF. CDR3 nucleotide sequence: TGTGCCAGCAGTTACAAAAGCGGGGGGCCGGACTCTGGGGCCAACGTCCTGACTTTC.

Comments on this clonotype: This clone may be a read error of a much larger clone one base away. The gene calls are TRBV4-3 and TRBJ2-1; 7 nucleotides align to TRBD2. Germline CDR1 is LGHNA and CDR2 is YSLEER. This CDR3 has 16 amino acids. This CDR3 reads CARSQGGAAGDNEQFF. In DNA form, the CDR3 reads TGCGCCCGCAGCCAAGGTGGGGCGGCGGGGGACAATGAGCAGTTCTTC.

This clonotype was picked up many times. The chain is built from TRBV4-3 and TRBJ2-3; D possibly corresponds to TRBD2 (6 bases). The CDR3 runs 15 residues. Trimming shortened V by 1 base and J by 1 base, and 9 bases separated the two germline ends. The germline CDR1 and CDR2 sequences are LGHNA and YSLEER. In nucleotides, the CDR3 is TGCGCCAGCAGCCAAGGCGGGGCCCGCACAGATACGCAGTATTTT. This sequence encodes CASSQGGARTDTQYF.

This clonotype was counted at least ten times. The chain employs TRBV7-8 and TRBJ2-2; no reliable D call. The V gene lost 4 bases and the J gene lost 2 bases, with 5 bases spanning the gap. CDR1 and CDR2 (germline): SGHVS, FQNEAQ. The CDR3 has 13 residues. CDR3: CASSSSNTGELFF. CDR3 nucleotide sequence: TGTGCCAGCAGCTCCAGCAACACCGGGGAGCTGTTTTTT.

This clonotype was seen a few times. The chain employs TRBV7-2 and TRBJ2-2; D not resolved. Trimming pared 1 base from V and 8 bases from J, leaving 8 bases between. Germline CDR1 and CDR2: SGHTA and FQGNSA. There are 13 residues in the CDR3. CDR3 protein: CASSLVGIGELFF. CDR3 bases: TGTGCCAGCAGCTTAGTAGGGATTGGGGAGCTGTTTTTT.

The table lists this clonotype with a few counts. V and J are TRBV4-2 and TRBJ2-3; D gene ambiguous. The V and J ends lost 1 base and 1 base respectively, with 9 bases between them. This CDR3 has 15 amino acids. Per germline, CDR1 LGHNA and CDR2 YNFKEQ. CDR3 residues: CASSQGSRGTDTQYF. The CDR3 DNA reads TGTGCCAGCAGCCAAGGGAGTCGGGGCACAGATACGCAGTATTTT.

There are a few counts of this clonotype. The V gene is TRBV6-2 or TRBV6-3, the J gene TRBJ2-2; either TRBD1 or TRBD2 may supply D (5 bases each). Trimming took 2 bases from V and 0 from J, leaving 16 bases between them. CDR3 length equals 18 residues. Germline loops: CDR1 MNHEY, CDR2 SVGEGT. Here the CDR3 DNA reads TGTGCCAGCAGTTACGTTTGGGGGAGAAACGCGAACACCGGGGAGCTGTTTTTT. This gives the protein CASSYVWGRNANTGELFF.

This clonotype has just a few counts. CDR3 bases: TGTGCCAGCACCGGGACAGGGGGCTTTGGTTCACCCCTCCACTTT. As protein: CASTGTGGFGSPLHF. V usage is TRBV2 and J usage is TRBJ1-6; 12 bases fit TRBD1. With 7 bases clipped from V and 9 bases from J, the junction kept 7 bases outside the gene matches. From germline, CDR1 is SNHLY and CDR2 FYNNEI. The CDR3 consists of 15 residues.

The chain is built from TRBV19 and TRBJ2-1; D is unclear. The CDR3 contains 14 residues. Germline V gene sequence: CDR1 LNHDA, CDR2 SQIVND (reference sequence). With 6 bases removed from V and 1 base from J, the gap between germline ends came to 10 bases. This CDR3 reads CASRSVESYNEQFF. The CDR3 DNA follows: TGTGCCAGTAGGAGCGTGGAATCCTACAATGAGCAGTTCTTC. Based on the CDR3 plus reference TRBV19 and TRBJ2-1, the full variable domain is DGGITQSPKYLFRKEGQNVTLSCEQNLNHDAMYWYRQDPGQGLRLIYYSQIVNDFQKGDIAEGYSVSREKKESFPLTVTSAQKNPTAFYLCASRSVESYNEQFFGPGTRLTVL.

This clonotype was detected only a few times. This sequence joins TRBV9 and TRBJ2-5; D is possibly TRBD2 (5 bases). Between the trimmed V and J ends, which lost 0 bases and 5 bases, there was a span of 11 bases. Germline CDR1 reads SGDLS; CDR2 reads YYNGEE. The CDR3 length is 14 residues. The CDR3 nucleotides read TGTGCCAGCAGCGTAGGCTCTCGGGGTGAGACCCAGTACTTC. Translation: CASSVGSRGETQYF.